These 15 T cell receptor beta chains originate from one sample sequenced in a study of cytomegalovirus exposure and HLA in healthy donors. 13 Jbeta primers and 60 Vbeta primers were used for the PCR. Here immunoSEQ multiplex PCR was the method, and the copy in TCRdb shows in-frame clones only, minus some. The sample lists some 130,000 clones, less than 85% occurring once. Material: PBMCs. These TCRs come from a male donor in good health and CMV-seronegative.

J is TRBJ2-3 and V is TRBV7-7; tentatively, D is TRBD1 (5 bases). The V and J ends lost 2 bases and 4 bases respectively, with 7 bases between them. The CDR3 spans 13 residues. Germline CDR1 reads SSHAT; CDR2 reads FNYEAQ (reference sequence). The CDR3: CASSLLGADTQYF. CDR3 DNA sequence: TGTGCCAGCAGCTTATTAGGGGCAGATACGCAGTATTTT. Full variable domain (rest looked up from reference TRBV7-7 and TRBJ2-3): GAGVSQSPRYKVTKRGQDVTLRCDPISSHATLYWYQQALGQGPEFLTYFNYEAQPDKSGLPSDRFSAERPEGSISTLTIQRTEQRDSAMYRCASSLLGADTQYFGPGTRLTVL.

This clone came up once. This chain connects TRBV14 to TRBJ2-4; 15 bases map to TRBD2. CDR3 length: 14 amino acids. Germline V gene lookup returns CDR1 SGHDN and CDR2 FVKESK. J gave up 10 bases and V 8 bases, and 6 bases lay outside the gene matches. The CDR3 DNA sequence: TGTGCCAGCGCACGGACTAGCGGGGGGGCTATTCAGTACTTC. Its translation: CASARTSGGAIQYF.

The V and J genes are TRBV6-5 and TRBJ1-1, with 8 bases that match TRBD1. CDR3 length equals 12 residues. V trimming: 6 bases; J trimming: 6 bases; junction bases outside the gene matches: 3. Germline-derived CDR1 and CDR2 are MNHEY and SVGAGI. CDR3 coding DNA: TGTGCCAGCAGGGACAGGGTGGCTGAAGCTTTCTTT. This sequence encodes CASRDRVAEAFF.

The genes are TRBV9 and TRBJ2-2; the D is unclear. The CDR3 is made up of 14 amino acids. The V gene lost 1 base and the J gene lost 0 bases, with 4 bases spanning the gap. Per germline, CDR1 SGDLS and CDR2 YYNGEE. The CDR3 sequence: CASSVPPNTGELFF. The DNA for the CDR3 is TGTGCCAGCAGCGTACCTCCGAACACCGGGGAGCTGTTTTTT.

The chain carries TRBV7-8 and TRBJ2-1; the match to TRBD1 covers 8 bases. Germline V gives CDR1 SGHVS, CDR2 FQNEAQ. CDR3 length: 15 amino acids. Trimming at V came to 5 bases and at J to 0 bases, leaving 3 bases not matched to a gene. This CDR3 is CASSATGGSYNEQFF. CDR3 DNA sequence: TGTGCCAGCAGCGCCACAGGGGGCTCCTACAATGAGCAGTTCTTC.

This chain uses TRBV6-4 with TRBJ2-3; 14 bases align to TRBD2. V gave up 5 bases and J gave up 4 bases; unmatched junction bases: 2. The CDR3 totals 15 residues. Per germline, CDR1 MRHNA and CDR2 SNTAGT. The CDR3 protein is CASSRLAGGSDTQYF. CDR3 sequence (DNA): TGTGCCAGCAGTCGACTAGCGGGAGGGTCAGATACGCAGTATTTT.

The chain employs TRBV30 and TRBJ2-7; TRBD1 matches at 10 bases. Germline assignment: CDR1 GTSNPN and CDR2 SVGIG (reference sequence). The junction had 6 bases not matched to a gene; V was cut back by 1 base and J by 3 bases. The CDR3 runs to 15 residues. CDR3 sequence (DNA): TGTGCCTGGAGTGCGCAGGACAGGGGGTTCTACGAGCAGTACTTC. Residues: CAWSAQDRGFYEQYF.

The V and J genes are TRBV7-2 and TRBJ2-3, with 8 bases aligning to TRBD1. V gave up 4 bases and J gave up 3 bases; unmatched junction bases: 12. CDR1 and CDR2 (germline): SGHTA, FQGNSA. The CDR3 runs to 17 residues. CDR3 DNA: TGTGCCAGCAGCTCCAACGGACAGGGAGGAAAAACAGATACGCAGTATTTT. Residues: CASSSNGQGGKTDTQYF.

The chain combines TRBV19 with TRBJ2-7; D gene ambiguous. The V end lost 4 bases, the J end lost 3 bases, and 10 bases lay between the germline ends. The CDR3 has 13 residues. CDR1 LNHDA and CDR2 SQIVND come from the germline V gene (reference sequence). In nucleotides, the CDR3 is TGTGCCAGTAGTAAGCAGGATTACTACGAGCAGTACTTC. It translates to CASSKQDYYEQYF.

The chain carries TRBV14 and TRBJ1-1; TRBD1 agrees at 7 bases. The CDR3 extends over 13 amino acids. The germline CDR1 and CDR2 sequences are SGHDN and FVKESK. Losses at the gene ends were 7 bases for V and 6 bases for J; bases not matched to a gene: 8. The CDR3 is CASTQSQGAEAFF. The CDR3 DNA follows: TGTGCCAGCACTCAAAGCCAGGGGGCTGAAGCTTTCTTT.

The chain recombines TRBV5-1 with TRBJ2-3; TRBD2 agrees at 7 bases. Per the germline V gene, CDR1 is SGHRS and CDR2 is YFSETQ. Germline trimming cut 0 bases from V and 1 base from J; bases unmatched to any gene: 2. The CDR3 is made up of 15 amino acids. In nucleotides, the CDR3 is TGCGCCAGCAGCTTGGGCCTAGCGGGCACAGATACGCAGTATTTT. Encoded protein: CASSLGLAGTDTQYF.

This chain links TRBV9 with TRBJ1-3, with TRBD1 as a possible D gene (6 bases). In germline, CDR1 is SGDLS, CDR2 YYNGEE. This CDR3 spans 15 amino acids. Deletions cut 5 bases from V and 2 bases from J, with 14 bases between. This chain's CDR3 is CASSLTGNTGNTIYF. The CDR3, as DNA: TGTGCCAGCAGTCTAACAGGGAATACTGGAAACACCATATATTTT.

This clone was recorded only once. CDR3 in amino acids: CASSARGAHSPLHF. DNA for the CDR3: TGTGCCAGTAGTGCCAGGGGGGCCCATTCACCCCTCCACTTT. The V gene is TRBV19, the J gene TRBJ1-6; 7 bases fit TRBD1. The CDR3 has 14 residues. The germline V gene has CDR1 LNHDA and CDR2 SQIVND (reference sequence). J gave up 8 bases and V 5 bases, and 6 bases lay outside the gene matches.

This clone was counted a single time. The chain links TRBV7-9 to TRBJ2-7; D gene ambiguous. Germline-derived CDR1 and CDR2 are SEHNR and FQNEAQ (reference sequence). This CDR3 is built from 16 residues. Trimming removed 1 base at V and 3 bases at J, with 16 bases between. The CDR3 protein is CASSLGANRRFYEQYF. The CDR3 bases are TGTGCCAGCAGCTTAGGCGCGAACAGACGATTCTACGAGCAGTACTTC.

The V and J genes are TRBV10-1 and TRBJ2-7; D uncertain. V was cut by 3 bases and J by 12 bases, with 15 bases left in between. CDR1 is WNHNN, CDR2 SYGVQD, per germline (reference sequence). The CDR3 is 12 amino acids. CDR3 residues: CASSDALTTRYF. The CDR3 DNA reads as TGCGCCAGCAGTGATGCCCTGACGACACGGTACTTC.